The 30 T cell receptor beta chains reported below all come from one sample, sequenced in a study of T cells in Graves' hyperthyroidism and ophthalmopathy. TCR beta CDR3 region amplification was performed from RNA transcripts. A first-round RT-PCR of the TCR CDR3 used the HTBI primer set. TCRdb processed the multiplex PCR reads anew with MiXCR; each CDR3 protein has one entry. The profile shows 500,000 to 750,000 distinct CDR3 sequences, over 12% of them singletons. The source material was blood. The source is a woman aged 18-29 years with Graves' ophthalmopathy.

The CDR3 loop is CASSHKQGSSYNEQFF. As DNA, the CDR3 is TGCGCCAGCAGCCATAAACAGGGAAGCTCCTACAATGAGCAGTTCTTC. The gene calls are TRBV4-1 and TRBJ2-1; maybe TRBD1 (6 bases). V was pared by 3 bases and J by 0 bases, with 12 bases between. From germline, CDR1 is MGHRA and CDR2 YSYEKL. This CDR3 has 16 residues.

Many counts were recorded for this clonotype. The V and J genes are TRBV28 and TRBJ2-7; 9 bases match TRBD2. With V trimmed by 1 base and J by 6 bases, 10 bases remained unmatched. CDR1 MDHEN and CDR2 SYDVKM come from the germline V gene. The CDR3 sequence is 16 residues long. The CDR3 coding sequence is TGTGCCAGCAGTTTATTAGCGGGAGATCTCCTGGGCGAGCAGTACTTC. Its translation is CASSLLAGDLLGEQYF.

The table lists this clonotype with many counts. V usage is TRBV20-1 and J usage is TRBJ2-5; the D call may be TRBD1 or TRBD2 (6 bases each). This CDR3 is 16 amino acids long. Trimming cost V 2 bases and J 4 bases, with 20 bases left between them. Germline values: CDR1 DFQATT, CDR2 SNEGSKA (reference sequence). The chain's CDR3 is CSARPPGAGWGETQYF. CDR3 DNA sequence: TGCAGTGCTAGACCCCCGGGGGCAGGATGGGGAGAGACCCAGTACTTC.

The rearrangement links TRBV5-8 to TRBJ2-1, with TRBD2 matching over 8 bases. V shed 6 bases, J shed 4 bases, and the junction held 12 bases outside the gene matches. Germline V gene sequence: CDR1 SGHTS, CDR2 YDEGEE. The CDR3 runs 16 residues. The DNA for the CDR3 is TGTGCCAGCACCTCGGGGAGCGGGAGTGGTTACAATGAGCAGTTCTTC. This translates into CASTSGSGSGYNEQFF. The whole variable domain, filled in from reference TRBV5-8 and TRBJ2-1, reads EAGVTQSPTHLIKTRGQQATLRCSPISGHTSVYWYQQALGLGLQFLLWYDEGEERNRGNFPPRFSGRQFPNYSSELNVNALELEDSALYLCASTSGSGSGYNEQFFGPGTRLTVL.

The J gene is TRBJ2-1, the V gene TRBV7-2; no firm D call. Germline assignment: CDR1 SGHTA and CDR2 FQGNSA. V lost 4 bases and J 4 bases, leaving 8 bases between the germline ends. This CDR3 is built from 13 residues. This chain's CDR3 is CASSSKQYNEQFF. The CDR3, as DNA: TGTGCCAGCAGCTCCAAACAGTACAATGAGCAGTTCTTC.

This clonotype was counted many times. V is TRBV12-3 or TRBV12-4 and J is TRBJ2-5, with a tentative D call TRBD2 (6 bases). With 7 bases removed from V and 1 base from J, the gap between germline ends came to 10 bases. CDR3 size: 13 residues. The CDR3 here is CASKGGTQETQYF. The DNA for the CDR3 is TGTGCCAGCAAGGGCGGGACCCAAGAGACCCAGTACTTC.

Details on this clonotype: Since a much larger clone is just one base distant, this may be a read error. The missing conserved phenylalanine or tryptophan at the end of this CDR3 makes a read error likely. The V and J genes are TRBV14 and TRBJ2-1, with 7 bases lining up with TRBD2. Germline trimming cut 1 base from V and 2 bases from J; bases unmatched to any gene: 2. Germline V gene sequence: CDR1 SGHDN, CDR2 FVKESK. There are 15 residues in the CDR3. DNA of the CDR3: TGTGCCAGCAGCCAAGGGGGGAGGGCCTACAATGAGCAGTTCTCC. Its protein is CASSQGGRAYNEQFS.

This chain joins TRBV18 and TRBJ1-1; 7 bases are a match to TRBD1. The CDR3 is 16 amino acids. The trim removed 3 bases at V and 3 bases at J, leaving 10 bases unmatched. Germline V gene sequence: CDR1 KGHSH, CDR2 LQKENI. The CDR3 loop is CASSPRPDRVDTEAFF. In DNA form, the CDR3 reads TGTGCCAGCTCACCTCGCCCCGACAGGGTGGACACTGAAGCTTTCTTT.

With regard to this clonotype: A single base separates this from a much larger clone, so it may be a read error. The V call is TRBV20-1, the J call TRBJ2-1, with D maybe TRBD2 (6 bases). Matching the DNA end better, TRBJ2-7 makes the J call doubtful. The CDR3 is 13 residues long. Germline lookup yields CDR1 DFQATT and CDR2 SNEGSKA (reference sequence). The CDR3 DNA reads TGCAGTGCTAGAGGACTAGAAGTCAATGAGCAGTACTTC. Translation gives CSARGLEVNEQYF.

There are many counts of this clonotype. The rearrangement uses TRBV28 and TRBJ1-5; 11 positions match TRBD1. Trimming took 7 bases from V and 0 from J; bases not matched to a gene: 8. Germline V CDR1 and CDR2: MDHEN, SYDVKM. The CDR3 spans 17 residues. CDR3 DNA: TGTGCCAGCATCCTCGGGACAGGGGGTGTTAGCAATCAGCCCCAGCATTTT. As protein: CASILGTGGVSNQPQHF.

This clonotype appeared many times. This chain links TRBV3-2 with TRBJ1-6; the table's D call, TRBD1, has no DNA check behind it. TRBV3-2 is a pseudogene locus. The CDR3 sequence is 15 residues long. CDR3 coding DNA: TGTGCCAGCAGCCTTTGCTGGGGCCGGGATTCACCCCTCCACTTT. Translating it yields CASSLCWGRDSPLHF.

This clonotype came up many times. This chain connects TRBV6-1 to TRBJ1-2, with unresolved D. V was trimmed by 1 base and J by 6 bases, leaving 12 bases between them. The CDR3 is 14 amino acids. Germline CDR1 reads MNHNS; CDR2 reads SASEGT. For the CDR3, the DNA is TGTGCCAGCAGTGAAGACCGGGAGTGGAATGGCTACACCTTC. Protein sequence: CASSEDREWNGYTF.

In this sample, this clonotype turned up once. The V call is TRBV5-1, the J call TRBJ1-1; 7 nucleotides line up with TRBD1. Trimming at V came to 0 bases and at J to 3 bases, leaving 8 bases not matched to a gene. This CDR3 spans 16 amino acids. The germline CDR1 and CDR2 sequences are SGHRS and YFSETQ. The CDR3 sequence: CASSLATGAKDTEAFF. CDR3 DNA: TGCGCCAGCAGCTTGGCAACAGGGGCGAAGGACACTGAAGCTTTCTTT. Together with reference TRBV5-1 and TRBJ1-1, the CDR3 gives the full variable domain: KAGVTQTPRYLIKTRGQQVTLSCSPISGHRSVSWYQQTPGQGLQFLFEYFSETQRNKGNFPGRFSGRQFSNSRSEMNVSTLELGDSALYLCASSLATGAKDTEAFFGQGTRLTVV.

This clonotype has only a few counts. The J gene is TRBJ2-4, the V gene TRBV4-1, with 14 positions matching TRBD2. The CDR3 consists of 16 residues. The V segment lost 0 bases and the J segment 5 bases; nucleotides outside the gene matches: 0. Per germline, CDR1 MGHRA and CDR2 YSYEKL. The CDR3, as DNA: TGCGCCAGCAGCCAAGAGGGACTAGCGGGGGAAAACATTCAGTACTTC. It specifies CASSQEGLAGENIQYF.

In this sample, this clonotype turned up a few times. A read error is possible here, since a much larger clone lies one base away. The V call is TRBV6-2 or TRBV6-3, the J call TRBJ2-7, with TRBD1 identical over 8 bases. J gave up 3 bases and V 10 bases, and 8 bases lay outside the gene matches. CDR3 length: 13 amino acids. The germline V gene encodes CDR1 MNHEY and CDR2 SVGEGT. CDR3 residues: CANSQDRDYEQYF. The DNA of the CDR3 is TGTGCCAACAGCCAGGACAGGGACTACGAGCAGTACTTC.

The chain is built from TRBV13 and TRBJ2-7; 12 bases match TRBD2. This CDR3 has 17 residues. Unmatched junction bases numbered 9, after V lost 0 bases and J lost 6 bases. Germline CDR1 and CDR2: PRHDT and FYEKMQ (reference sequence). The CDR3 protein is CASSLGTSGSRLGEQYF. As DNA, the CDR3 is TGTGCCAGCAGCTTAGGGACTAGCGGGAGTAGACTAGGCGAGCAGTACTTC.

This clonotype has ten or more counts. V gene TRBV12-5 combines with J gene TRBJ2-1, with 9 bases aligning to TRBD2. The germline V gene encodes CDR1 LGHNT and CDR2 FRNRAP. The CDR3 is made up of 16 amino acids. The CDR3 protein is CATKGTSGSTYNEQFF. CDR3 in DNA: TGTGCCACGAAGGGAACTAGCGGGTCAACCTACAATGAGCAGTTCTTC.

A few counts support this clonotype. The CDR3 nucleotides are TGTGCCAGCAGCGTAGACCCCAAATCCACTCAGCCCCAGCATTTT. It specifies CASSVDPKSTQPQHF. This chain uses TRBV9 with TRBJ1-5, with D unresolved. V lost 0 bases to trimming and J lost 6 bases, with 13 bases between them. The CDR3 runs 15 residues. Germline CDR1 SGDLS, CDR2 YYNGEE.

This clonotype was picked up many times. The chain is built from TRBV11-2 and TRBJ1-1; D is uncertain. The CDR3 has 15 amino acids. In germline, CDR1 is SGHAT, CDR2 FQNNGV. With 5 bases removed from V and 0 bases from J, the gap between germline ends came to 13 bases. The DNA for the CDR3 is TGTGCCAGCAGCCGCCGGATAGGGCTGAACACTGAAGCTTTCTTT. Its protein is CASSRRIGLNTEAFF.

In its sample, this clonotype was seen a few times. The chain recombines TRBV30 with TRBJ1-2; 8 bases agree with TRBD1. V lost 2 bases, J lost 7 bases, and 6 bases stayed unmatched. The CDR3 is 13 residues long. Germline V gene sequence: CDR1 GTSNPN, CDR2 SVGIG (reference sequence). CDR3 sequence: CAWSPQGAAGYTF. The CDR3 DNA follows: TGTGCCTGGAGTCCTCAGGGGGCAGCTGGCTACACCTTC.

This chain links TRBV6-1 with TRBJ1-1; D not resolved. Trimming removed 0 bases from V and 6 bases from J, with 14 bases in between. Looked up from germline, CDR1 is MNHNS and CDR2 is SASEGT. The CDR3 loop spans 15 amino acids. The CDR3 bases are TGTGCCAGCAGTGAAGCTGAGGACCTCGACGCTGAAGCTTTCTTT. As protein: CASSEAEDLDAEAFF.

The chain uses TRBV27 and TRBJ1-1, with 7 bases lining up with TRBD1. V was clipped by 5 bases and J by 6 bases; unmatched bases: 6. Germline loops: CDR1 MNHEY, CDR2 SMNVEV (reference sequence). The CDR3 has 13 amino acids. CDR3: CASSARTGPEAFF. In DNA, the CDR3 is TGTGCCAGCAGTGCCCGGACAGGACCTGAAGCTTTCTTT.

The chain combines TRBV4-2 with TRBJ2-2; possible D gene TRBD1, 6 bases. Trimming pared 3 bases from V and 6 bases from J, leaving 11 bases between. The CDR3 is 14 amino acids. Germline CDR1 is LGHNA and CDR2 is YNFKEQ. The CDR3 DNA sequence: TGTGCCAGCAGCCAGGACCACAGGGCCGGGGAGCTGTTTTTT. It translates to CASSQDHRAGELFF.

This clonotype was observed at least ten times. The genes are TRBV2 and TRBJ2-7; TRBD2 matches at 8 bases. Germline-derived CDR1 and CDR2 are SNHLY and FYNNEI. The CDR3 runs to 15 residues. With V trimmed by 2 bases and J by 3 bases, 6 bases remained unmatched. In nucleotides, the CDR3 is TGTGCCAGCAGTGAACAGGGCCTAGCGGGCTACGAGCAGTACTTC. As protein: CASSEQGLAGYEQYF.

With respect to this clonotype: This could be a read error, since a much larger clone is one nucleotide away. This CDR3 is missing its conserved last phenylalanine or tryptophan, likely due to a read error. The gene calls are TRBV28 and TRBJ2-1; D gene ambiguous. The CDR3 spans 12 residues. CDR1 is MDHEN, CDR2 SYDVKM, per germline. The V gene lost 2 bases and the J gene lost 8 bases, with 7 bases spanning the gap. The CDR3 DNA sequence: TGTGCCAGCAGTTTAGCGTCCCATGAGCAGTTCCTC. It encodes CASSLASHEQFL.

This clonotype was seen repeatedly, ten times or more. The V gene is TRBV7-2, the J gene TRBJ2-7; D not resolved. Trimming shortened V by 1 base and J by 3 bases, and 7 bases separated the two germline ends. Germline values: CDR1 SGHTA, CDR2 FQGNSA. This CDR3 has 13 amino acids. This chain's CDR3 is CASSLGPLYEQYF. The CDR3, as DNA: TGTGCCAGCAGCTTAGGTCCACTCTACGAGCAGTACTTC.

The sample holds a few counts of this clonotype. The V call is TRBV10-3, the J call TRBJ2-7; D is undetermined. Germline V gene data show CDR1 as ENHRY and CDR2 as SYGVKD. The CDR3 runs to 13 residues. The germline V and J ends were trimmed by 10 bases and 3 bases, with 16 bases remaining between them. DNA of the CDR3: TGTGCCACCCTAGTGGAAGTAGGCTACGAGCAGTACTTC. This sequence encodes CATLVEVGYEQYF.

This rearrangement joins TRBV15 to TRBJ1-2; 7 bases agree with TRBD1. Per germline, CDR1 LNHNV and CDR2 YYDKDF (reference sequence). The CDR3 is 13 residues long. The trim removed 3 bases at V and 8 bases at J, leaving 6 bases unmatched. The CDR3 here is CATSSQGVSGYTF. The CDR3 DNA follows: TGTGCCACCAGCAGTCAGGGGGTTTCGGGCTACACCTTC.

This chain joins TRBV12-3 or TRBV12-4 and TRBJ1-5; D is possibly TRBD1 (5 bases). Trimming left V 3 bases short and J 3 bases short, with 15 bases between. This CDR3 is 16 amino acids long. CDR3: CASSLGQGIINQPQHF. DNA of the CDR3: TGTGCCAGCAGTTTGGGTCAGGGCATAATCAATCAGCCCCAGCATTTT.

V is TRBV6-1 and J is TRBJ1-6; no reliable D call. Trimming left V 5 bases short and J 0 bases short, with 14 bases between. This CDR3 is built from 17 residues. Looked up from germline, CDR1 is MNHNS and CDR2 is SASEGT. CDR3 in amino acids: CASSRVPGSSYNSPLHF. CDR3 DNA: TGTGCCAGCAGTCGCGTCCCTGGAAGCTCCTATAATTCACCCCTCCACTTT.